Below are 5 T cell receptor beta chains sequenced from a single sample in a study of STAT5B mutations in CD4+ large granular lymphocyte leukemia. Repertoires were generated with immunoSEQ multiplex PCR, while TCRdb's copy carries only in-frame clones and drops some. The table has roughly 30,000 clones, around 85% seen once. The sample comprised CD4+ T cells from blood buffy coats. These receptors were collected from a human donor in good health.

This clone was seen more than once but under ten times. This chain joins TRBV19 and TRBJ1-2, with TRBD1 matching 8 bases. The CDR3 sequence is 17 residues long. Trimming at V came to 3 bases and at J to 4 bases, leaving 13 bases not matched to a gene. The germline gives CDR1 LNHDA, CDR2 SQIVND (reference sequence). The CDR3 region is CASSIRDRWTRGYGYTF. CDR3 nucleotide sequence: TGTGCCAGTAGTATCCGGGACAGGTGGACTCGGGGCTATGGCTACACCTTC.

This clone was counted once. This chain joins TRBV4-3 and TRBJ1-3; D perhaps matches TRBD1 (6 bases). The CDR3 consists of 17 residues. V lost 0 bases to trimming and J lost 2 bases, with 14 bases between them. Germline-derived CDR1 and CDR2 are LGHNA and YSLEER. The DNA of the CDR3 is TGCGCCAGCAGCCAAGATAGGGGGGGCTTTCCTGGAAACACCATATATTTT. It specifies CASSQDRGGFPGNTIYF.

The V and J genes are TRBV6-1 and TRBJ2-3; possibly TRBD1 for D (6 bases). Between the trimmed V and J ends, which lost 6 bases and 10 bases, there was a span of 14 bases. This CDR3 spans 12 amino acids. The germline V gene has CDR1 MNHNS and CDR2 SASEGT. Here the CDR3 DNA reads TGTGCCAGCAGCCCCAGGGGCGGCGCGCAGTATTTT. It encodes CASSPRGGAQYF.

This clone was observed a few times. The rearrangement uses TRBV5-6 and TRBJ1-2, with 12 bases identical to TRBD1. Germline V gene lookup returns CDR1 SGHDT and CDR2 YYEEEE. V shed 2 bases, J shed 3 bases, and the junction held 11 bases outside the gene matches. The CDR3 is 18 amino acids. The CDR3 DNA is TGTGCCAGCAGCTTCGGGGGACAGGGGGCGGGAGGATACTATGGCTACACCTTC. Translated: CASSFGGQGAGGYYGYTF. The entire variable domain, with the rest obtained from reference TRBV5-6 and TRBJ1-2, is as follows: DAGVTQSPTHLIKTRGQQVTLRCSPKSGHDTVSWYQQALGQGPQFIFQYYEEEERQRGNFPDRFSGHQFPNYSSELNVNALLLGDSALYLCASSFGGQGAGGYYGYTFGSGTRLTVV.

J is TRBJ1-2 and V is TRBV4-1; no clear D. Trimming left V 0 bases short and J 4 bases short, with 9 bases between. The CDR3 has 14 residues. CDR1 MGHRA and CDR2 YSYEKL come from the germline V gene. The CDR3 here is CASSQDGLSYGYTF. CDR3 DNA sequence: TGCGCCAGCAGCCAAGATGGTCTATCCTATGGCTACACCTTC.